The source of this TCR beta chain is a study of blood T cell repertoires in COVID-19. About the research overall: Italy, Spain and the United States were the sources of the convalescent and acute COVID-19 samples. The analysed material was cDNA or gDNA that came from T cells, B-cell-depleted T cells, or PBMCs.

In the authors' methods: The assay estimated nucleated cells by amplifying reference gene primers. Data came from immunoSEQ multiplex PCR; TCRdb stores just in-frame clones and leaves some out. Clone size and the V and J calls come from that table; the DNA yielded D and trimming. This sample yields around 400,000 clones, of which roughly 88% are seen a single time; 1.4% to 1.5% belongs to the top ten. Germline V gene data show CDR1 as MNHEY and CDR2 as SVGAGI. The CDR3 is 15 residues long. V gave up 4 bases and J gave up 10 bases, with 17 bases separating them. This study enrolled people aged roughly 18 to 90 from about two dozen US geographic areas.

V is TRBV6-5 and J is TRBJ1-6; TRBD1 might be the D (5 bases). The receptor's source is a woman aged 18-29 years who had been exposed to COVID-19. What was sequenced was PBMCs or T cells enriched from blood (not recorded which). The CDR3 loop reads CASSSGGGIKSPLHF. The CDR3 DNA reads TGTGCCAGCAGTTCCGGGGGGGGAATTAAGTCACCCCTCCACTTT.